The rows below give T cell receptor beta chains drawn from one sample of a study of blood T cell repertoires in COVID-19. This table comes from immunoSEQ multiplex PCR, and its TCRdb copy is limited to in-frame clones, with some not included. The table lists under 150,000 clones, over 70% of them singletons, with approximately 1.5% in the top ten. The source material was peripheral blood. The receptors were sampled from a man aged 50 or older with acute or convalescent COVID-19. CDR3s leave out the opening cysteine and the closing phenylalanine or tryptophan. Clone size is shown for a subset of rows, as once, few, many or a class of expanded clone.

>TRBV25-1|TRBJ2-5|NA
ASSERTGRETQY
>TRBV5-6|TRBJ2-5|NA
ASSLRAGGGETQY
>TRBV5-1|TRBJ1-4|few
ASSPNAGGAEKLF
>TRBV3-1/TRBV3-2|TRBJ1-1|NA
ASSQDGEGGSKTEAF
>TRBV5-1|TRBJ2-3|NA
ASSLTGGPGNTDTQY
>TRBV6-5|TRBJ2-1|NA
ASSYQPSLAGNEQF
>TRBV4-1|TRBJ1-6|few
ASSQVWGQGGSPLH
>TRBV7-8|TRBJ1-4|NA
ASSSYGQSPNEKLF
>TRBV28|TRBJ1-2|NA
ASSSGQPYGYT
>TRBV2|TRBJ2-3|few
ASRTSGTDTQY
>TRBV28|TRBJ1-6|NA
ASRTRQGTTGNSPLH
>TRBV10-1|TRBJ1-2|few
ASSESMALRNYGYT
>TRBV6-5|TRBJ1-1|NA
ASSTRDKNTEAF
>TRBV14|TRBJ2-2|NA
ASSQMRTGYSGELF
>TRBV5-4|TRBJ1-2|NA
ASSLERGRGGYT
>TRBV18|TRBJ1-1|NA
ASSQGTDLAEAF
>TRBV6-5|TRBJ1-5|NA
ASRQGAEGNQPQH
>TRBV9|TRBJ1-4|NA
ASSVMGTANEKLF
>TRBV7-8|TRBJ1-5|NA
ASSPRTGSTQPQH
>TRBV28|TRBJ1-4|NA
ASSLIQGAHEKLF
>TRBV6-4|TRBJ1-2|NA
ASRPGQTNYSYT
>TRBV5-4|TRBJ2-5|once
ASSLSGTEETQY
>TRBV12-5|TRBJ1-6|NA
ASGLGQNSPLH
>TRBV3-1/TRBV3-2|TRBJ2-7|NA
ASRFSGDPYEQY
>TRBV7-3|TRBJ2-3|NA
ASSSRATTDTQY
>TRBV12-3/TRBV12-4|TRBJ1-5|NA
ASSSQGSQPQH
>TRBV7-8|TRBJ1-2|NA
ASSTRGQATYGYT
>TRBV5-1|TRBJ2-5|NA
ASSFRGSETQY
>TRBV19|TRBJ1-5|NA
ASSPGGGSNQPQH
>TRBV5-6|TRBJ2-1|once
ASSRDGGSYNEQF
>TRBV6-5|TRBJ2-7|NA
ASSYSGQGYEQY
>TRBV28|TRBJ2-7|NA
ASGTSYEQY
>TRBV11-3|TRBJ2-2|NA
ASSLAGTELF
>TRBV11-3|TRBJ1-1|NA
ASSQGMEDTEAF
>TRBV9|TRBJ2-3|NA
ASSSPTSGGASTDTQY
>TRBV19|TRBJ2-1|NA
ASSAPLGALSSYNEQF
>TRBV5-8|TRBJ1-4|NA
ASSFPRTVVKLF
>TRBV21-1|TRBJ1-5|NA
ASSKAGGRNQPQH
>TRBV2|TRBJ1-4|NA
ASRSRDRGSEKLF
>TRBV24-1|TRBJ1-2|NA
ATSDAGAYGYT
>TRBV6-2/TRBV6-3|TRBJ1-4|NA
ASSRAGGGEKLF
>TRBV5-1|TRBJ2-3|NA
ASSLDSGGITDTQY
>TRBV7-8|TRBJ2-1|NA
ASSLRLAGSYNEQF
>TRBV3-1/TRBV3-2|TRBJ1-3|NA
ASSQAGAGNTIY
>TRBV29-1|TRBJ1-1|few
SAYPGMNTEAF
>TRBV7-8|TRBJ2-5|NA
ASSPSDRGVEETQY
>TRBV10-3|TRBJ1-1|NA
AIRQGLNTEAF
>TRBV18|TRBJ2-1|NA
ASSPPASGVGFNEQF
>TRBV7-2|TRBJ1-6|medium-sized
ASSLKTASSYNSPLH
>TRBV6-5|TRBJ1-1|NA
ASSYNGRATEAF
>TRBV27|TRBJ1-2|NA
ASSLSAGGIYGYT
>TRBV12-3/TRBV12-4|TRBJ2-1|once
ASSSSPVPQF
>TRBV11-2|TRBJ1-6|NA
ASSPKDAGLGSPLH
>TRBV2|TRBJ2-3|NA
ASSESLAGDTQY
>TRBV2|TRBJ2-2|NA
ASTGTGHLNTGELF
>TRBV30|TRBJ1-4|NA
AWSQQGVGEKLF
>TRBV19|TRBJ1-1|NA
ASTGRGVMNTEAF
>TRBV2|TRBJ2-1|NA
ASSEMRSEQF